The 27 T cell receptor beta chains presented below share a single source sample, sequenced in a study of T cell responses to AZD1222 COVID-19 vaccine (dated by TCRdb to about 2021). Receptor libraries were prepared by the immunoSEQ multiplex PCR assay. The clones in this table, taken by TCRdb from immuneACCESS, are in-frame only. Not every clone is retained; where verified, under half of the shortfall comes from an unresolved V gene, and the cause of the rest is unknown. This sample holds some 170,000 clones; roughly nine tenths were observed only once. The top ten clones comprise around 0.99% of the sample. The time point label here, explained by the study, means: about 28 days (+/-7) after the second vaccine dose. The specimen comprised peripheral blood, sampled 28 days after the second AZD1222 dose. These receptors all come from an adult who received the AZD1222 COVID-19 vaccine.

The chain has TRBV9 and TRBJ1-4; the D gene is possibly TRBD1 (6 bases). The CDR3 is 14 residues long. V lost 3 bases and J 4 bases, leaving 10 bases between the germline ends. Germline V gene data show CDR1 as SGDLS and CDR2 as YYNGEE. The CDR3 DNA follows: TGTGCCAGCAGCGGCCGGACAGATAATGAAAAACTGTTTTTT. Amino acid sequence: CASSGRTDNEKLFF.

V and J are TRBV4-2 and TRBJ1-1; TRBD1 agrees at 7 bases. This CDR3 comprises 13 residues. Germline V lookup: CDR1 LGHNA, CDR2 YNFKEQ. The V and J ends lost 6 bases and 4 bases, in that order; junction bases with no gene match: 5. CDR3 coding DNA: TGTGCCAGCAGTCTTAGGACAGGCACTGAAGCTTTCTTT. Translated, it gives CASSLRTGTEAFF.

V and J are TRBV12-3 or TRBV12-4 and TRBJ1-2; D remains ambiguous. CDR3 size: 13 residues. Deletions cut 6 bases from V and 5 bases from J, with 13 bases between. The CDR3 sequence is CASRLGLFYGYTF. In nucleotides, the CDR3 is TGTGCCAGCAGACTGGGATTATTTTATGGCTACACCTTC.

This chain uses TRBV2 with TRBJ2-3, with TRBD1 identical over 8 bases. The CDR3 totals 14 residues. Germline-derived CDR1 and CDR2 are SNHLY and FYNNEI. V lost 6 bases and J lost 5; bases outside the gene matches: 7. CDR3 in amino acids: CASSRTGRQDTQYF. The DNA for the CDR3 is TGTGCCAGCAGCAGGACAGGGAGGCAAGATACGCAGTATTTT.

The chain links TRBV12-5 to TRBJ2-2, with 7 positions matching TRBD1. The CDR3 is 17 amino acids. The trim removed 3 bases at V and 7 bases at J, leaving 14 bases unmatched. CDR1 and CDR2 from the germline V gene are LGHNT and FRNRAP. The CDR3 bases are TGTGCTAGTGGTTTCACCCCGGACAGGCAAAGGGTCGGGGAGCTGTTTTTT. This gives the protein CASGFTPDRQRVGELFF.

This clone was recorded only once. The chain recombines TRBV30 with TRBJ1-2; 8 positions match TRBD1. Germline V CDR1 and CDR2: GTSNPN, SVGIG (reference sequence). The CDR3 spans 13 residues. With 6 bases clipped from V and 8 bases from J, the junction kept 11 bases outside the gene matches. CDR3: CACSLGQGGGYTF. The DNA of the CDR3 is TGTGCCTGTAGCCTTGGACAGGGAGGCGGCTACACCTTC.

The rearrangement uses TRBV3-1 (or the pseudogene TRBV3-2) and TRBJ2-1; D not resolved. Germline assignment: CDR1 LGHDT and CDR2 YNNKEL (reference sequence). With 3 bases removed from V and 3 bases from J, the gap between germline ends came to 18 bases. The CDR3 is made up of 17 amino acids. The CDR3 protein is CASSHDVSPAIYNEQFF. CDR3 sequence (DNA): TGTGCCAGCAGCCATGACGTTTCGCCCGCTATCTACAATGAGCAGTTCTTC.

V and J are TRBV5-4 and TRBJ1-2; the match to TRBD1 covers 7 bases. This CDR3 region has 16 residues. Trimming took 4 bases from V and 0 from J; bases not matched to a gene: 9. CDR1 SGHNT and CDR2 YYREEE come from the germline V gene (reference sequence). This chain's CDR3 is CASSPRTGNPNYGYTF. Here the CDR3 DNA reads TGTGCCAGCAGCCCCCGGACAGGCAATCCTAACTATGGCTACACCTTC.

The chain recombines TRBV7-6 with TRBJ2-1; 8 bases map to TRBD2. Germline V lookup: CDR1 SGHVS, CDR2 FNYEAQ. J lost 5 bases, V lost 1 base, and 4 bases had no gene match. The CDR3 consists of 15 residues. The CDR3 DNA is TGTGCCAGCAGCTTAGAGGCGGGGGGTCACAATGAGCAGTTCTTC. Translation: CASSLEAGGHNEQFF.

This chain links TRBV6-2 or TRBV6-3 with TRBJ1-2; D unresolved. V was cut by 0 bases and J by 5 bases, with 10 bases left in between. CDR3 length: 14 residues. The germline gives CDR1 MNHEY, CDR2 SVGEGT. CDR3 nucleotide sequence: TGTGCCAGCAGTTACTCAGGGCTTGGATATGGCTACACCTTC. It encodes CASSYSGLGYGYTF.

J is TRBJ1-2 and V is TRBV6-6; 7 nucleotides line up with TRBD1. Trimming at V came to 5 bases and at J to 8 bases, leaving 20 bases not matched to a gene. Germline V gene sequence: CDR1 MNHNY, CDR2 SVGAGI (reference sequence). This CDR3 comprises 17 residues. CDR3 sequence reads: CASSLGDSRPGPMGYTF. The CDR3 DNA reads as TGTGCCAGCAGTCTAGGGGACAGTCGTCCGGGACCCATGGGCTACACCTTC.

V is TRBV7-9 and J is TRBJ2-7; TRBD1 agrees at 12 bases. CDR1 and CDR2 (germline): SEHNR, FQNEAQ (reference sequence). This CDR3 has 17 residues. The V gene end was trimmed by 3 bases and the J gene end by 5 bases; junction bases not matched to a gene: 11. The CDR3 nucleotides are TGTGCCAGCAGCTTTAGTCCTTCGGGACAGGGGGCCAACGAGCAGTACTTC. Its protein is CASSFSPSGQGANEQYF. The entire variable domain, with the rest obtained from reference TRBV7-9 and TRBJ2-7, is as follows: DTGVSQNPRHKITKRGQNVTFRCDPISEHNRLYWYRQTLGQGPEFLTYFQNEAQLEKSRLLSDRFSAERPKGSFSTLEIQRTEQGDSAMYLCASSFSPSGQGANEQYFGPGTRLTVT.

The genes are TRBV12-3 or TRBV12-4 and TRBJ2-1; 9 bases line up with TRBD1. This CDR3 has 13 amino acids. V gave up 7 bases and J gave up 12 bases; unmatched junction bases: 10. The CDR3 spells CASTRAGQGWQFF. The CDR3 coding sequence is TGTGCCAGCACTCGGGCGGGACAGGGATGGCAGTTCTTC.

The genes are TRBV18 and TRBJ1-4; D perhaps matches TRBD1 (5 bases). V shed 3 bases and J shed 5 bases, with 10 bases lying between them. The CDR3 totals 14 residues. Germline-derived CDR1 and CDR2 are KGHSH and LQKENI. CDR3 in amino acids: CASSPYGGNEKLFF. The CDR3 DNA follows: TGTGCCAGCTCACCGTACGGGGGGAATGAAAAACTGTTTTTT.

This clone appeared once. V gene TRBV7-9 combines with J gene TRBJ1-2; 8 bases map to TRBD1. In germline, CDR1 is SEHNR, CDR2 FQNEAQ (reference sequence). V lost 2 bases to trimming and J lost 3 bases; unmatched junction nucleotides: 5. CDR3 length: 15 amino acids. The DNA for the CDR3 is TGTGCCAGCAGCTTAAGGACAGGGCGGGACTATGGCTACACCTTC. Translated, it gives CASSLRTGRDYGYTF.

This chain links TRBV5-4 with TRBJ1-2, with D hard to call. V lost 10 bases and J lost 2, with 21 bases in between. CDR1 and CDR2 (germline): SGHNT, YYREEE (reference sequence). The CDR3 totals 15 residues. The CDR3 DNA reads as TGTGCCCAACATTGGGAGGGCAGCCAAAACTATGGCTACACCTTC. Translation gives CAQHWEGSQNYGYTF.

The chain carries TRBV30 and TRBJ1-1, with 7 bases that match TRBD1. The germline gives CDR1 GTSNPN, CDR2 SVGIG (reference sequence). CDR3 length equals 11 residues. J gave up 5 bases and V 8 bases, and 5 bases lay outside the gene matches. This CDR3 is CAGTGETEAFF. CDR3 nucleotides: TGTGCCGGAACAGGGGAAACTGAAGCTTTCTTT.

The chain uses TRBV12-3 or TRBV12-4 and TRBJ1-1; D gene unclear. Trimming took off 6 bases at V and 5 bases at J, with 7 bases between the two ends. This CDR3 comprises 11 residues. CDR3: CASSPGTEAFF. As DNA, the CDR3 is TGTGCCAGCAGCCCGGGGACTGAAGCTTTCTTT.

The chain couples TRBV12-3 or TRBV12-4 to TRBJ2-5, with D unclear. The CDR3 contains 13 residues. V was clipped by 6 bases and J by 1 base, with 9 bases between them. Here the CDR3 reads CASRPTLQETQYF. CDR3 nucleotide sequence: TGTGCCAGCAGGCCGACGCTCCAAGAGACCCAGTACTTC.

This clone was found once. This chain joins TRBV28 and TRBJ1-5; D is undetermined. Germline-derived CDR1 and CDR2 are MDHEN and SYDVKM. The V gene lost 5 bases and the J gene lost 0 bases, with 8 bases spanning the gap. The CDR3 runs 14 residues. The CDR3 reads CASSLHDSNQPQHF. The DNA for the CDR3 is TGTGCCAGCAGTCTGCACGATAGCAATCAGCCCCAGCATTTT.

V is TRBV7-9 and J is TRBJ2-2; D ambiguous. V was cut by 7 bases and J by 0 bases, with 6 bases left in between. The CDR3 has 13 amino acids. Germline V gene data show CDR1 as SEHNR and CDR2 as FQNEAQ (reference sequence). This CDR3 is CASTGSNTGELFF. The CDR3 nucleotides read TGTGCCAGCACGGGTTCGAACACCGGGGAGCTGTTTTTT. Filled out from reference TRBV7-9 and TRBJ2-2, the complete variable domain reads DTGVSQNPRHKITKRGQNVTFRCDPISEHNRLYWYRQTLGQGPEFLTYFQNEAQLEKSRLLSDRFSAERPKGSFSTLEIQRTEQGDSAMYLCASTGSNTGELFFGEGSRLTVL.

The chain links TRBV6-1 to TRBJ2-3; no reliable D call. CDR1 MNHNS and CDR2 SASEGT come from the germline V gene. V lost 3 bases and J lost 0, with 1 base in between. The CDR3 is 12 residues long. DNA for the CDR3: TGTGCCAGCAGTGACAGCACAGATACGCAGTATTTT. Encoded protein: CASSDSTDTQYF.

The V gene is TRBV2, the J gene TRBJ1-2; possible D gene TRBD1, 5 bases. The CDR3 sequence is 15 residues long. The V gene lost 5 bases and the J gene lost 9 bases, with 22 bases spanning the gap. Looked up from germline, CDR1 is SNHLY and CDR2 is FYNNEI. The CDR3 coding sequence is TGTGCCAGCAGTTCCTCCTGGGGGACTTTCGGTCGCTACACCTTC. Protein product: CASSSSWGTFGRYTF.

The V call is TRBV18, the J call TRBJ2-7; D not resolved. CDR3 length: 13 residues. V was clipped by 0 bases and J by 6 bases, with 9 bases between them. Germline CDR1 reads KGHSH; CDR2 reads LQKENI. This CDR3 reads CASSPPPSLEQYF. Written as DNA, the CDR3 is TGTGCCAGCTCACCACCGCCCAGCCTCGAGCAGTACTTC.

This clone was found once. The rearrangement joins TRBV5-5 to TRBJ2-7; the D gene is possibly TRBD1 (6 bases). Trimming stripped 0 bases from V and 4 bases from J, with 14 bases between. Germline CDR1 reads SGHKS; CDR2 reads YYEKEE (reference sequence). The CDR3 totals 15 residues. Here the CDR3 DNA reads TGTGCCAGCAGCTTGGGGCCGGGACATCAATACGAGCAGTACTTC. This translates into CASSLGPGHQYEQYF.

The V and J genes are TRBV7-9 and TRBJ2-7; 8 bases are a match to TRBD1. With V trimmed by 6 bases and J by 7 bases, 14 bases remained unmatched. The germline gives CDR1 SEHNR, CDR2 FQNEAQ (reference sequence). The length of the CDR3 is 15 residues. CDR3 nucleotides: TGTGCCAGCAGTCTCCCGCACCAGGGGGCGTTAGAGCAGTACTTC. Its protein product is CASSLPHQGALEQYF.

The genes are TRBV6-4 and TRBJ2-2; TRBD2 matches at 11 bases. J was trimmed by 1 base and V by 2 bases; bases with no gene match: 0. CDR1 MRHNA and CDR2 SNTAGT come from the germline V gene. The CDR3 runs 16 residues. In nucleotides, the CDR3 is TGTGCCAGCAGTGACGGACTAGCGGGGAACACCGGGGAGCTGTTTTTT. This encodes CASSDGLAGNTGELFF.